The present entry profiles one TCR beta chain with its context. What it binds is not known. Sequenced by immunoSEQ multiplex PCR; TCRdb stores in-frame clones only, minus some. The table records tens of thousands of clones, around 86% of them present only once. This entry belongs to a study of OX40 agonist ivuxolimab in advanced cancers. Study details: Patients were dosed intravenously with ivuxolimab at 0.01 to 10 mg/kg every 2 weeks. Study-wide results and limits: Dosing at 0.1 to 3.0 mg/kg was accompanied by clonal expansion of CD4+ and CD8+ blood T cells by week 6. Determination of antigen specificity was not performed for the expanded peripheral T cells.

This sample comprised CD4+ or CD8+ T cells sorted from blood, obtained in a trial of the OX40 agonist ivuxolimab. The sequence derives from an adult with an advanced solid tumor such as melanoma, head and neck, liver or kidney cancer.

CDR3 in DNA: TGTGCCAGCAGCCTGATGGGACAGCTAACACCGGGTGGAAACACCATATATTTT. Residues: CASSLMGQLTPGGNTIYF. This rearrangement joins TRBV5-5 to TRBJ1-3; 7 nucleotides align to TRBD1. The J segment lost 3 bases and the V segment lost 4 bases, leaving 16 bases of the junction unmatched. The CDR3 sequence is 18 residues long. Germline V gene sequence: CDR1 SGHKS, CDR2 YYEKEE (reference sequence).